The following is a T cell receptor beta chain sequence with its context. Its target is unknown. The entry originates in a study of OX40 agonist ivuxolimab in advanced cancers. Study-wide background: Hepatocellular carcinoma, melanoma, renal cell or head and neck cancer occurred in dose-escalation patients.

Here immunoSEQ multiplex PCR was the method, and the copy in TCRdb shows in-frame clones only, minus some. The table shows almost 80,000 clones, with more than 75% occurring only once. Germline lookup yields CDR1 MDHEN and CDR2 SYDVKM. V lost 2 bases to trimming and J lost 5 bases; unmatched junction nucleotides: 8. The CDR3 is 16 amino acids. General study results and limits: Compared with others, partial responders at 0.1-3.0 mg/kg displayed clonal expansion among the lowest.

The chain combines TRBV28 with TRBJ2-5; 10 positions match TRBD1. The sample was CD4+ or CD8+ T cells sorted from blood, taken in a trial of the OX40 agonist ivuxolimab. This clonotype was sampled from an adult with an advanced solid tumor such as melanoma, head and neck, liver or kidney cancer. The CDR3: CASSLHGQGGVETQYF. In nucleotides, the CDR3 is TGTGCCAGCAGTTTACACGGACAGGGGGGAGTCGAGACCCAGTACTTC.